Presented here are 19 T cell receptor beta chains from one specimen sequenced in a study of T cells in tuberculosis. The method was immunoSEQ multiplex PCR; TCRdb's version includes in-frame clones alone and lacks a portion of them. The sample yields around 45,000 clones, 94% seen once. The sample was PBMCs. Receptor source: a donor under 30 with latent tuberculosis or without tuberculosis infection. Some clones in this sample may be carry-over from other donors' samples.

This clone came up once. The chain links TRBV7-2 to TRBJ1-2; D remains unclear. Trimming removed 2 bases from V and 1 base from J, with 14 bases in between. This CDR3 has 16 residues. Germline CDR1 reads SGHTA; CDR2 reads FQGNSA. CDR3 amino acids: CASSLKNSASNYGYTF. The CDR3 DNA is TGTGCCAGCAGCTTAAAGAACAGTGCAAGTAACTATGGCTACACCTTC.

The chain joins TRBV7-9 to TRBJ2-4, with D perhaps matching TRBD1 (5 bases). Germline values: CDR1 SEHNR, CDR2 FQNEAQ (reference sequence). V was pared by 5 bases and J by 13 bases, with 15 bases between. The CDR3 is made up of 12 amino acids. Here the CDR3 reads CASSTDSFLQYF. CDR3 bases: TGTGCCAGCAGCACAGACAGCTTTCTGCAGTACTTC.

The J gene is TRBJ2-2, the V gene TRBV29-1, with D unresolved. V lost 7 bases and J 1 base, leaving 10 bases between the germline ends. This CDR3 spans 13 amino acids. The germline CDR1 and CDR2 sequences are SQVTM and ANQGSEA. The CDR3 reads CSAGLQNTGELFF. For the CDR3, the DNA is TGCAGCGCTGGGCTACAGAACACCGGGGAGCTGTTTTTT.

The V and J genes are TRBV15 and TRBJ1-3; D is possibly TRBD1 (6 bases). Trimming stripped 0 bases from V and 4 bases from J, with 16 bases between. CDR3 size: 17 residues. Per germline, CDR1 LNHNV and CDR2 YYDKDF (reference sequence). CDR3 bases: TGTGCCACCAGCAGAGATAGGGGGGGGCGAGCAGGAAACACCATATATTTT. Protein: CATSRDRGGRAGNTIYF.

The V call is TRBV12-5, the J call TRBJ1-1; D is possibly TRBD1 (5 bases). V lost 7 bases and J 0 bases, leaving 21 bases between the germline ends. The CDR3 is 17 residues long. CDR1 is LGHNT and CDR2 is FRNRAP in the germline V gene. This chain's CDR3 is CASAEGPKVDLNTEAFF. For the CDR3, the DNA is TGTGCTAGTGCGGAGGGGCCGAAGGTCGACTTGAACACTGAAGCTTTCTTT.

This chain joins TRBV14 and TRBJ1-1; 7 nucleotides line up with TRBD1. V was clipped by 4 bases and J by 5 bases; unmatched bases: 10. CDR3 length: 15 amino acids. The germline CDR1 and CDR2 sequences are SGHDN and FVKESK. CDR3: CASSPLRRGQTEAFF. CDR3 bases: TGTGCCAGCAGCCCCCTTAGGAGGGGGCAGACTGAAGCTTTCTTT.

This clone was detected only once. This chain uses TRBV25-1 with TRBJ2-7; possibly TRBD2 for D (5 bases). V dropped 1 base and J dropped 7 bases, with 11 bases sitting between them. Looked up from germline, CDR1 is MGHDK and CDR2 is SYGVNS. The CDR3 sequence is 13 residues long. The CDR3 loop is CASSEFSRGEQYF. As DNA, the CDR3 is TGTGCCAGCAGTGAATTTTCACGCGGGGAGCAGTACTTC.

The rearrangement joins TRBV5-1 to TRBJ2-5; 12 nucleotides match TRBD1. The CDR3 contains 16 residues. Germline V lookup: CDR1 SGHRS, CDR2 YFSETQ. Germline trimming cut 4 bases from V and 7 bases from J; bases unmatched to any gene: 11. The DNA of the CDR3 is TGCGCCAGCAGCAAGGCCGGGACAGGGGGCGTGGGGACCCAGTACTTC. Translation: CASSKAGTGGVGTQYF. The complete variable domain, with remaining parts taken from reference TRBV5-1 and TRBJ2-5, reads KAGVTQTPRYLIKTRGQQVTLSCSPISGHRSVSWYQQTPGQGLQFLFEYFSETQRNKGNFPGRFSGRQFSNSRSEMNVSTLELGDSALYLCASSKAGTGGVGTQYFGPGTRLLVL.

This chain links TRBV6-1 with TRBJ1-5, with D perhaps matching TRBD1 (5 bases). The CDR3 runs to 13 residues. The V end was cut by 6 bases, the J end by 5 bases, with 11 bases between. From germline, CDR1 is MNHNS and CDR2 SASEGT. The CDR3 region has the DNA TGTGCCAGCAGAAACAGGCGCGATCAGCCCCAGCATTTT. Translated: CASRNRRDQPQHF.

Note on this clone: One junction end does not reproduce the germline sequence, and a read error may be involved. The CDR3 is CASSEGQLLPTYAF. The CDR3 DNA sequence: TGTGCCAGCAGCGAGGGACAGCTCCTCCCTACTTACGCCTTC. The V call is TRBV9, the J call TRBJ1-2; 7 bases map to TRBD1. The CDR3 length is 14 residues. Germline CDR1 is SGDLS and CDR2 is YYNGEE.

The chain couples TRBV4-1 to TRBJ2-3, with D hard to call. CDR1 MGHRA and CDR2 YSYEKL come from the germline V gene. Trimming removed 1 base at V and 3 bases at J, with 8 bases between. There are 14 residues in the CDR3. In DNA, the CDR3 is TGCGCCAGCAGCCAAGTTCTCCAGACAGATACGCAGTATTTT. It translates to CASSQVLQTDTQYF.

This sequence joins TRBV18 and TRBJ2-7; D is unclear. The CDR3 has 15 residues. From germline, CDR1 is KGHSH and CDR2 LQKENI. V was trimmed by 0 bases and J by 3 bases, leaving 12 bases between them. CDR3: CASSPPIPTNYEQYF. The CDR3 region has the DNA TGTGCCAGCTCACCACCTATTCCTACTAACTACGAGCAGTACTTC.

This rearrangement joins TRBV29-1 to TRBJ1-2, with 11 bases fitting TRBD1. V dropped 4 bases and J dropped 3; count of bases not matched to a gene: 7. Germline loops: CDR1 SQVTM, CDR2 ANQGSEA. This CDR3 is 15 amino acids long. CDR3 sequence: CSVAAWTGGHYGYTF. CDR3 DNA sequence: TGCAGCGTTGCGGCTTGGACAGGGGGCCACTATGGCTACACCTTC.

The chain employs TRBV9 and TRBJ2-2; a possible D gene is TRBD1 (5 bases). Trimming left V 0 bases short and J 3 bases short, with 30 bases between. CDR1 and CDR2 (germline): SGDLS, YYNGEE. The CDR3 has 22 amino acids. The chain's CDR3 is CASSVAVASGIVSKRDTGELFF. The DNA for the CDR3 is TGTGCCAGCAGCGTAGCCGTGGCGTCAGGGATAGTATCTAAGCGTGACACCGGGGAGCTGTTTTTT.

The CDR3 nucleotides read TGTGCCAGCAGCCTAGAACAGAATGGCTACACCTTC. As protein: CASSLEQNGYTF. The genes are TRBV7-9 and TRBJ1-2; D gene unclear. With 5 bases removed from V and 6 bases from J, the gap between germline ends came to 10 bases. Germline assignment: CDR1 SEHNR and CDR2 FQNEAQ (reference sequence). CDR3 size: 12 residues. Variable domain in full (rest from reference TRBV7-9 and TRBJ1-2): DTGVSQNPRHKITKRGQNVTFRCDPISEHNRLYWYRQTLGQGPEFLTYFQNEAQLEKSRLLSDRFSAERPKGSFSTLEIQRTEQGDSAMYLCASSLEQNGYTFGSGTRLTVV.

The rearrangement links TRBV7-6 to TRBJ2-1; a weak D match, TRBD1 (5 bases). This CDR3 is built from 15 residues. Trimming cost V 5 bases and J 0 bases, with 11 bases left between them. Germline V CDR1 and CDR2: SGHVS, FNYEAQ. The CDR3 protein is CASSPTAISYNEQFF. The CDR3 DNA is TGTGCCAGCAGCCCGACAGCAATCTCCTACAATGAGCAGTTCTTC. Filled out from reference TRBV7-6 and TRBJ2-1, the complete variable domain reads GAGVSQSPRYKVTKRGQDVALRCDPISGHVSLYWYRQALGQGPEFLTYFNYEAQQDKSGLPNDRFSAERPEGSISTLTIQRTEQRDSAMYRCASSPTAISYNEQFFGPGTRLTVL.

The chain links TRBV19 to TRBJ1-5; 7 positions agree with TRBD1. The junction had 3 bases not matched to a gene; V was cut back by 5 bases and J by 5 bases. Per germline, CDR1 LNHDA and CDR2 SQIVND (reference sequence). The CDR3 has 13 residues. CDR3 sequence: CASSPTGYQPQHF. The CDR3 bases are TGTGCCAGTAGTCCGACAGGGTATCAGCCCCAGCATTTT.

The chain couples TRBV4-1 to TRBJ1-2, with 7 bases lining up with TRBD1. The germline V gene has CDR1 MGHRA and CDR2 YSYEKL. V dropped 2 bases and J dropped 5; count of bases not matched to a gene: 14. This CDR3 is built from 17 residues. CDR3 bases: TGCGCCAGCAGCCAATTTGGAGGGGGCGCGGGGCAATATGGCTACACCTTC. Translation: CASSQFGGGAGQYGYTF.

The rearrangement links TRBV18 to TRBJ1-2, with a tentative D call TRBD1 (5 bases). This CDR3 contains 12 residues. Trimming shortened V by 6 bases and J by 3 bases, and 8 bases separated the two germline ends. Per germline, CDR1 KGHSH and CDR2 LQKENI. CDR3 protein: CASSDSHYGYTF. DNA for the CDR3: TGTGCCAGCTCCGACAGTCACTATGGCTACACCTTC.